This TCR beta chain was sequenced in a study of OX40 agonist ivuxolimab in advanced cancers. General study results and limits: Circulating CD4+ and CD8+ T cells showed clonal expansion by week 6 at 0.1 to 3.0 mg/kg.

This clone was seen only a few times. Its antigen is undetermined. The V end lost 9 bases, the J end lost 6 bases, and 9 bases lay between the germline ends. The CDR3 consists of 11 residues. CDR1 and CDR2 from the germline V gene are MNHNY and SVGAGI (reference sequence). TCRdb's copy holds only in-frame clones and misses some; the assay was immunoSEQ multiplex PCR. The data contain over 45,000 clones, 88% of them singletons. The source was CD4+ or CD8+ T cells sorted from blood, collected in a trial of the OX40 agonist ivuxolimab. This clonotype was obtained from an adult with an advanced solid tumor such as melanoma, head and neck, liver or kidney cancer. The V and J genes are TRBV6-6 and TRBJ1-5; perhaps TRBD1 as D (5 bases). The CDR3: CASSDSQPQHF. The CDR3 DNA reads TGTGCCAGTAGCGACAGTCAGCCCCAGCATTTT.